The 10 T cell receptor beta chains in this list originate from one sample, sequenced in a study of neurological immune-mediated disorders. Noted time point: longitudinal time-point 3. Via MiXCR, TCRdb re-called the 5' RACE reads, giving one row per CDR3 protein. Of tens of thousands of distinct CDR3 sequences in the sample, around 4.7% are singletons; the top ten hold around 5.8%. Sequenced sample: PBMCs. The receptors come from a woman aged 60-70 years with multiple sclerosis.

This clonotype was counted at least ten times. This rearrangement joins TRBV5-1 to TRBJ2-2; a possible D gene is TRBD2 (7 bases). The CDR3 loop spans 15 amino acids. Germline V gives CDR1 SGHRS, CDR2 YFSETQ. Between the trimmed V and J ends, which lost 6 bases and 1 base, there was a span of 13 bases. The CDR3 spells CASNWEGVNTGELFF. The CDR3 bases are TGCGCCAGCAACTGGGAGGGGGTGAACACCGGGGAGCTGTTTTTT.

The CDR3 region is CASSLVLGTDVYEAFF. The CDR3 nucleotides are TGTGCCAGCAGCTTAGTTCTTGGGACCGATGTTTATGAAGCTTTCTTT. V usage is TRBV7-6 and J usage is TRBJ1-1; the D gene is possibly TRBD1 (5 bases). This CDR3 comprises 16 residues. Germline assignment: CDR1 SGHVS and CDR2 FNYEAQ. Trimming stripped 1 base from V and 7 bases from J, with 19 bases between.

This clonotype has a count of ten or more. The chain combines TRBV18 with TRBJ2-3; D call uncertain. V gave up 3 bases and J gave up 4 bases, with 5 bases separating them. CDR3 size: 12 residues. Germline CDR1 KGHSH, CDR2 LQKENI. This CDR3 reads CASSPLADTQYF. The CDR3 coding sequence is TGTGCCAGCTCACCCTTGGCAGATACGCAGTATTTT.

Many counts were recorded for this clonotype. The chain carries TRBV10-2 and TRBJ1-2; D is possibly TRBD1 (6 bases). The germline V and J ends were trimmed by 7 bases and 1 base, with 19 bases remaining between them. The CDR3 loop spans 16 amino acids. Germline V gene sequence: CDR1 WSHSY, CDR2 SAAADI. The CDR3 sequence is CASTPPGTNSNYGYTF. The CDR3 coding sequence is TGCGCCAGCACCCCCCCTGGGACAAATAGTAACTATGGCTACACCTTC.

The gene calls are TRBV4-1 and TRBJ1-1, with D possibly TRBD1 on 5 matching bases. CDR1 and CDR2 from the germline V gene are MGHRA and YSYEKL. This CDR3 spans 14 amino acids. V was pared by 3 bases and J by 11 bases, with 19 bases between. The DNA of the CDR3 is TGCGCCAGCAGCCAGCCGGGACTCTATATAGGGGCTTTCTTT. Translating gives CASSQPGLYIGAFF.

This clonotype was found many times. The chain couples TRBV5-1 to TRBJ2-3; D is unclear. From germline, CDR1 is SGHRS and CDR2 YFSETQ. V was trimmed by 2 bases and J by 2 bases, leaving 12 bases between them. The CDR3 runs 15 residues. The CDR3: CASSFEAPNTDTQYF. The CDR3 DNA sequence: TGCGCCAGCAGCTTTGAGGCCCCTAACACAGATACGCAGTATTTT.

This clonotype was recorded many times. The chain combines TRBV3-1 with TRBJ2-1; no reliable D call. The CDR3 spans 15 residues. In germline, CDR1 is LGHDT, CDR2 YNNKEL (reference sequence). V was trimmed by 2 bases and J by 6 bases, leaving 14 bases between them. CDR3 loop: CASSQLGKRANEQFF. For the CDR3, the DNA is TGTGCCAGCAGCCAATTGGGAAAAAGGGCCAATGAGCAGTTCTTC.

This clonotype was observed many times. The chain is built from TRBV2 and TRBJ1-4, with D perhaps TRBD1 (5 bases). Trimming took 6 bases from V and 5 from J, leaving 13 bases between them. Germline V gene data show CDR1 as SNHLY and CDR2 as FYNNEI. CDR3 size: 14 residues. DNA of the CDR3: TGTGCCAGCAGCGCAGGGTGGTTGAATGAAAAACTGTTTTTT. Its translation is CASSAGWLNEKLFF.

In this sample, this clonotype turned up many times. The rearrangement links TRBV6-5 to TRBJ1-1; D is uncertain. There are 14 residues in the CDR3. V lost 5 bases to trimming and J lost 1 base, with 11 bases between them. The V gene's germline CDR1 is MNHEY and CDR2 SVGAGI. CDR3 residues: CASSPGRENTEAFF. The CDR3, as DNA: TGTGCCAGCAGTCCCGGACGGGAGAACACTGAAGCTTTCTTT.

Ten or more counts support this clonotype. V usage is TRBV20-1 and J usage is TRBJ2-7, with 9 positions matching TRBD1. CDR1 is DFQATT and CDR2 is SNEGSKA in the germline V gene (reference sequence). The length of the CDR3 is 14 residues. The V segment lost 3 bases and the J segment 5 bases; nucleotides outside the gene matches: 8. CDR3 sequence reads: CSARTGTGTHEQYF. DNA of the CDR3: TGCAGTGCTAGGACCGGGACAGGGACCCACGAGCAGTACTTC.